This T cell receptor delta chain is drawn from a study of Vδ1+ human thymocytes. This CDR3 has 22 residues. Germline values: CDR1 TSWWSYY, CDR2 QGS. J gave up 0 bases and V 2 bases, and 24 bases lay outside the gene matches. General observations from the study: Many TRG clonotypes were shared between donors; TRD repertoires were essentially private. Highly polyclonal TRG and TRD repertoires with Gaussian CDR3 length distributions appeared in thymus. Bulk repertoire data may be misinterpreted because of unexpected Vdelta2 sequences. Thymic delta-chain repertoires held roughly 18% Vdelta2 sequences and few Vdelta3, despite high sort purity.

RNA was extracted from the cells and then reverse transcribed. The CDR3 regions were amplified by multiplex PCR from V-gene primers to a constant-region primer. TCRdb called clones anew from the multiplex PCR reads with CATT. This sample has tens of thousands of delta-chain clones, with roughly 16% found just once. This clone was found once. The target antigen is unknown. Alphabeta T cells were depleted, then CD3+ Vdelta1+ Vdelta2- thymocytes were FACS-sorted. The genes are TRDV1 and TRDJ1, with 7 bases matching TRDD3. Sequencing was carried out using Vdelta1+ gamma-delta thymocytes from the thymus. Regarding subset: FACS-sorted CD3+ TCRalphabeta- TCRVdelta1+ TCRVdelta2- thymocytes. The source is a girl younger than two who had congenital heart surgery. The DNA of the CDR3 is TGTGCTCTTGGGGAAAGGGGGAGGCCTACGAGACTGGGGACCTTGTACACCGATAAACTCATCTTT. It codes for CALGERGRPTRLGTLYTDKLIF.